The rows below give T cell receptor beta chains drawn from one sample of a study of T cell responses to AZD1222 COVID-19 vaccine. Sequencing used immunoSEQ multiplex PCR; TCRdb keeps in-frame clones, though not all of them. The repertoire has some 120,000 clones, 87% of them found once; the top ten carry over 1.2%. The source material was peripheral blood, sampled on day 0 of AZD1222 vaccination. Every receptor here comes from an adult in good health. Both conserved end residues are part of each CDR3. D genes are given only for firm matches. Part of the rows lack a size; the others show once, few, many or a class for expanded clones.

v_gene	d_gene	j_gene	abundance	CDR3aa	CDR3nt
TRBV4-1	-	TRBJ1-4	-	CASSPPREKLFF	TGCGCCAGCAGCCCCCCTAGGGAAAAACTGTTTTTT
TRBV7-9	-	TRBJ1-1	-	CASSLRRGGGTEAFF	TGTGCCAGCAGCTTAAGAAGGGGAGGGGGCACTGAAGCTTTCTTT
TRBV4-2	TRBD1	TRBJ2-1	-	CASSQQTGPIVNEQFF	TGTGCCAGCAGCCAGCAGACAGGGCCCATTGTAAATGAGCAGTTCTTC
TRBV9	TRBD1	TRBJ1-1	-	CASSPLTGRTEAFF	TGTGCCAGCAGCCCCCTGACAGGGAGGACTGAAGCTTTCTTT
TRBV5-1	-	TRBJ2-7	once	CASSINREQYF	TGCGCCAGCTCAATTAACAGGGAGCAGTACTTC
TRBV6-2/TRBV6-3	TRBD2	TRBJ2-7	-	CASSYGGGLIPYEQYF	TGTGCCAGCAGTTACGGCGGGGGGCTCATACCCTACGAGCAGTACTTC
TRBV28	-	TRBJ1-2	-	CASSFRREGGSGYTF	TGTGCCAGCAGTTTCCGTAGGGAAGGAGGCTCTGGCTACACCTTC
TRBV28	TRBD1	TRBJ2-3	-	CASSSGQGPTDTQYF	TGTGCCAGCAGTTCGGGACAGGGACCCACAGATACGCAGTATTTT
TRBV12-3/TRBV12-4	-	TRBJ1-6	-	CASSLENSPLHF	TGTGCCAGCAGTTTGGAAAATTCACCCCTCCACTTT
TRBV28	-	TRBJ1-2	-	CASSPKNGYTF	TGTGCCAGCAGTCCCAAAAATGGCTACACCTTC
TRBV10-3	TRBD1	TRBJ2-2	-	CAINPGQGTGELFF	TGTGCCATCAACCCGGGACAGGGCACCGGGGAGCTGTTTTTT
TRBV5-8	-	TRBJ1-1	-	CASSLTGGTEAFF	TGTGCCAGCAGCCTCACCGGGGGAACTGAAGCTTTCTTT
TRBV28	TRBD1	TRBJ1-4	-	CASSTSGTALEKLFF	TGTGCCAGCAGTACTTCCGGGACAGCGTTAGAAAAACTGTTTTTT
TRBV20-1	-	TRBJ2-7	-	CSARGGSYEQYF	TGCAGTGCTCGTGGCGGCTCCTACGAGCAGTACTTC
TRBV19	TRBD1	TRBJ1-5	-	CASSFLTGENVGPQHF	TGTGCCAGTAGTTTCCTGACAGGGGAAAACGTCGGGCCCCAGCATTTT
TRBV3-1/TRBV3-2	-	TRBJ1-5	-	CASSRGNQPQHF	TGTGCCAGCAGCCGAGGCAATCAGCCCCAGCATTTT
TRBV27	-	TRBJ2-3	-	CASSLSYRTDTQYF	TGTGCCAGCAGTTTATCTTACCGCACAGATACGCAGTATTTT
TRBV7-2	-	TRBJ2-3	-	CASSPSIRTDTQYF	TGTGCCAGCAGCCCCAGTATTCGCACAGATACGCAGTATTTT
TRBV4-2	TRBD1	TRBJ1-2	-	CASSQVGPRRQGALGYTF	TGTGCCAGCAGCCAAGTAGGGCCCCGGCGGCAGGGGGCGCTTGGCTACACCTTC
TRBV3-1/TRBV3-2	TRBD1	TRBJ1-4	-	CASSLGQGGPGANEKLFF	TGTGCCAGCAGCCTCGGACAGGGGGGACCTGGGGCTAATGAAAAACTGTTTTTT
TRBV4-1	-	TRBJ1-4	-	CASSQEGRAVEKLFF	TGCGCCAGCAGCCAAGAGGGAAGGGCGGTTGAAAAACTGTTTTTT
TRBV19	-	TRBJ2-7	-	CASSIGDIGYEQYF	TGTGCCAGTAGTATAGGGGACATCGGCTACGAGCAGTACTTC
TRBV6-5	-	TRBJ2-4	-	CATTVHLAKNIQYF	TGTGCCACCACCGTACACCTAGCCAAAAACATTCAGTACTTC
TRBV7-2	-	TRBJ1-1	-	CASSLESVGRDTEAFF	TGTGCCAGCAGCTTAGAATCGGTCGGACGGGACACTGAAGCTTTCTTT
TRBV6-4	-	TRBJ1-5	-	CASSDLWGADQPQHF	TGTGCCAGCAGTGATCTTTGGGGGGCAGACCAGCCCCAGCATTTT
TRBV28	TRBD1	TRBJ2-7	-	CASSLPPGTDNEQYF	TGTGCCAGCAGTTTGCCCCCCGGGACAGACAACGAGCAGTACTTC
TRBV10-3	-	TRBJ1-2	-	CAISEDRINYGYTF	TGTGCCATCAGTGAGGACAGAATTAACTATGGCTACACCTTC
TRBV2	-	TRBJ2-5	-	CASRGNPRQETQYF	TGTGCCAGCAGAGGCAACCCGCGCCAGGAGACCCAGTACTTC
TRBV5-1	TRBD1	TRBJ2-2	once	CASSTGQGAGELFF	TGCGCCAGCAGCACCGGACAGGGGGCCGGGGAGCTGTTTTTT
TRBV7-3	-	TRBJ1-6	-	CASSLEGVGGSPLHF	TGTGCCAGCAGCTTAGAGGGGGTTGGGGGATCACCCCTCCACTTT
TRBV30	TRBD1	TRBJ1-2	-	CAWSLTGGKIGYTF	TGTGCCTGGAGTTTGACAGGGGGCAAAATTGGCTACACCTTC
TRBV7-3	-	TRBJ2-3	once	CASSLSGSTDTQYF	TGTGCCAGCAGCTTATCGGGGAGCACAGATACGCAGTATTTT
TRBV24-1	-	TRBJ1-2	-	CATSDGGINYGYTF	TGTGCCACCAGTGATGGGGGGATCAACTATGGCTACACCTTC
TRBV21-1	-	TRBJ2-1	-	CASSKGPGQGINNEQFF	TGTGCCAGCAGCAAGGGGCCGGGACAGGGAATAAATAATGAGCAGTTCTTC
TRBV28	TRBD2	TRBJ2-7	-	CASSYPTAGVYYEQYF	TGTGCCAGCAGCTACCCGACTGCGGGGGTATACTACGAGCAGTACTTC
TRBV19	TRBD1	TRBJ2-2	-	CASSPDRVGTGELFF	TGTGCCAGTAGCCCCGACAGGGTTGGCACCGGGGAGCTGTTTTTT
TRBV30	-	TRBJ2-1	once	CAWTTGVAQFF	TGTGCCTGGACTACCGGGGTCGCGCAGTTCTTC
TRBV7-2	TRBD1	TRBJ1-1	-	CASRGQGRNTEAFF	TGTGCCAGCAGGGGACAGGGAAGAAACACTGAAGCTTTCTTT
TRBV6-6	TRBD1	TRBJ1-5	-	CASSRTGGNQPQHF	TGTGCCAGCAGTCGTACAGGGGGCAATCAGCCCCAGCATTTT
TRBV19	-	TRBJ1-2	once	CASSMDTTNYGYTF	TGTGCCAGTAGTATGGACACTACTAACTATGGCTACACCTTC
TRBV5-4	TRBD1	TRBJ2-5	-	CASSLVGTGEETQYF	TGTGCCAGCAGCTTGGTCGGGACAGGGGAAGAGACCCAGTACTTC
TRBV11-2	-	TRBJ2-7	-	CASSLSGVHSYEQYF	TGTGCCAGCAGCTTATCCGGGGTCCACTCCTACGAGCAGTACTTC
TRBV4-2	TRBD1	TRBJ2-7	-	CASSLLGGTGRNEQYF	TGTGCCAGCAGCCTCCTGGGCGGGACAGGGCGTAACGAGCAGTACTTC
TRBV11-2	-	TRBJ1-3	-	CASSPAGVRGNTIYF	TGTGCCAGCAGCCCCGCCGGGGTGAGAGGAAACACCATATATTTT
TRBV28	-	TRBJ1-5	-	CASSPPGAGNQPQHF	TGTGCCAGCAGTCCCCCTGGGGCAGGCAATCAGCCCCAGCATTTT
TRBV6-4	-	TRBJ1-5	-	CASSWPGSNQPQHF	TGTGCCAGCAGCTGGCCGGGAAGCAATCAGCCCCAGCATTTT
TRBV29-1	-	TRBJ1-1	-	CSVGGGQNTEAFF	TGCAGCGTTGGGGGGGGCCAGAACACTGAAGCTTTCTTT
TRBV6-5	-	TRBJ1-5	few	CASSAEAGANQPQHF	TGTGCCAGTTCCGCCGAGGCAGGAGCCAATCAGCCCCAGCATTTT
TRBV5-4	TRBD1	TRBJ2-1	-	CASSPGDRGLYNEQFF	TGTGCCAGCAGCCCGGGGGACAGGGGGCTTTACAATGAGCAGTTCTTC
TRBV4-1	TRBD2	TRBJ2-1	-	CASSQDPAGAYNEQFF	TGCGCCAGCAGCCAAGACCCAGCGGGGGCCTACAATGAGCAGTTCTTC
TRBV28	-	TRBJ1-2	-	CASSFFWGDGYTF	TGTGCCAGCAGTTTTTTCTGGGGGGATGGCTACACCTTC
TRBV2	-	TRBJ2-3	once	CAISTREVTDTQYF	TGTGCCATCTCGACTAGAGAAGTGACAGATACGCAGTATTTT
TRBV27	-	TRBJ1-5	-	CASSPPGQPQHF	TGTGCCAGCAGCCCTCCAGGCCAGCCCCAGCATTTT
TRBV28	-	TRBJ1-1	-	CASSLGQGGTEAFF	TGTGCCAGCAGTTTAGGGCAGGGCGGCACTGAAGCTTTCTTT
TRBV5-1	-	TRBJ1-1	-	CASSQRERALPTEAFF	TGCGCCAGCAGCCAACGCGAAAGGGCCCTCCCGACTGAAGCTTTCTTT